This is a list of T cell receptor beta chains from one sample in a study of CD8 T cells in Susac syndrome. TCRdb reprocessed the immunoSEQ multiplex PCR reads via MiXCR and lists one record per CDR3 protein. Among more than 110,000 distinct CDR3 sequences, approximately 93% were seen once, and the ten largest hold 0.25% to 0.3%. Sequenced input: CD8+ T cells from PBMCs. All receptors derive from a human donor in good health. CDR3s include the opening cysteine and the closing phenylalanine or tryptophan. A D gene is named only where the DNA matches it firmly. The size field is filled for only some rows; it gives once, few, many or a size class.

v_call	d_call	clone_size	j_call	cdr3_nt	cdr3_aa
TRBV7-8	NA	NA	TRBJ2-2	TGTGCCAACACCCTCCGCTCCACCGGGGAGCTGTTTTTT	CANTLRSTGELFF
TRBV6-2/TRBV6-3	NA	NA	TRBJ2-1	TGTGCCAGCAGTTATTTAGGGTATAATGAGCAGTTCTTC	CASSYLGYNEQFF
TRBV14	NA	NA	TRBJ2-1	TGTGCCAGCAGCCCAGGATCGGATGAGCAGTTCTTC	CASSPGSDEQFF
TRBV6-5	NA	NA	TRBJ2-7	TGTGCCAGCAGTTACTCGACCAGGCCCGAGCAGTACTTC	CASSYSTRPEQYF
TRBV30	NA	NA	TRBJ2-2	TGTGCCTGGAATCATTTGGGGACCGGGGAGCTGTTTTTT	CAWNHLGTGELFF
TRBV27	TRBD1	NA	TRBJ2-7	TGTGCCAGCAGTAATCGGACAGGCTTCGAGCAGTACTTC	CASSNRTGFEQYF
TRBV27	NA	NA	TRBJ2-3	TGTGCCAGCAGCCCCTTGGGCCCGGAAGGTACAGATACGCAGTATTTT	CASSPLGPEGTDTQYF
TRBV27	TRBD2	NA	TRBJ2-3	TGTGCCAGCAGTTTCTACGCGGGAGCCAGCACAGATACGCAGTATTTT	CASSFYAGASTDTQYF
TRBV13	NA	NA	TRBJ2-1	TGTGCCAGCAGCTTAAGGATTACTCCCCACAATGAGCAGTTCTTC	CASSLRITPHNEQFF
TRBV7-9	TRBD1	NA	TRBJ1-1	TGTGCCAGCAGCTCGATCGGGACAGGGGCGGATGCTTTCTTT	CASSSIGTGADAFF
TRBV29-1	NA	NA	TRBJ2-3	TGCAGCGTCCTGAACACAGATACGCAGTATTTT	CSVLNTDTQYF
TRBV29-1	NA	NA	TRBJ2-1	TGCAGCGTTGAATCAGGTAGCGTCCATGAGCAGTCCTTC	CSVESGSVHEQSF
TRBV9	TRBD2	NA	TRBJ2-7	TGTGCCAGCAGCGTAGGGACTAGCGGGAGTTACGAGCAGTACTTC	CASSVGTSGSYEQYF
TRBV24-1	NA	NA	TRBJ2-3	TGTGCCACCGGCAGGGACAACACAGATACGCAGTATTTT	CATGRDNTDTQYF
TRBV14	NA	NA	TRBJ2-7	TGTGCCAGCAGCTCCCGCCCACAGGGCTACGAGCAGTACTTC	CASSSRPQGYEQYF
TRBV7-2	NA	once	TRBJ2-1	TGTGCCAGCACAAACTTAGATAGTCAGTTCTTC	CASTNLDSQFF
TRBV29-1	NA	NA	TRBJ2-5	TGCAGCGTTGTTGAGGGGGTGCTTCAAGAGACCCAGTACTTC	CSVVEGVLQETQYF
TRBV27	NA	NA	TRBJ2-5	TGTGCCAGCAGTTTACGGGTGAGGGAGACCCAGTACTTC	CASSLRVRETQYF
TRBV3-1	NA	NA	TRBJ2-2	TGTGCCAGCAGGGATAGACTGGAAACCGGGGAGCTGTTTTTT	CASRDRLETGELFF
TRBV7-6	NA	NA	TRBJ2-7	TGTGCCAGCAGCCCCAGTGATAGCTACGAGCAGTACTTC	CASSPSDSYEQYF
TRBV9	NA	NA	TRBJ1-1	TGTGCCAGCAGCGTAGATCGGGAGGGTCGTACTGAAGCTTTCTTT	CASSVDREGRTEAFF
TRBV7-8	NA	NA	TRBJ2-5	TGTGCCAGCAGCCCCGTAGATAGCGGAGGGGTAGAGACCCAGTACTTC	CASSPVDSGGVETQYF
TRBV28	NA	NA	TRBJ1-3	TGTGCCACAGACTCGAGCTCTGGAAACACCATATATTTT	CATDSSSGNTIYF
TRBV6-2/TRBV6-3	NA	NA	TRBJ2-1	TGTGCCAGCAGTTGGCCGGTTCAACGCGATGAGCAGTTCTTC	CASSWPVQRDEQFF
TRBV5-6	TRBD2	once	TRBJ2-1	TGTGCCAGCAGCTTGGAGGTTAGCGGGGGACTCAATGAGCAGTTCTTC	CASSLEVSGGLNEQFF
TRBV7-8	NA	NA	TRBJ2-7	TGTGCCAGCAGCTTAGTTGGGGGCGGGAGCCCCTACGAGCAGTACTTC	CASSLVGGGSPYEQYF